These 21 T cell receptor beta chains originate from one sample sequenced in a study of blood T cell repertoires in COVID-19. Profiling relied on immunoSEQ multiplex PCR, and the TCRdb table lists in-frame clones only, not all of them. The sample contains about 250,000 clones, roughly 88% of which appear only once. The sequencing input was peripheral blood. Every receptor here comes from a woman in her twenties or thirties with COVID-19, enrolled during active disease.

As regards this clone: Other DNA sequences from this sample encode an identical CDR3 as well. The chain employs TRBV5-1 and TRBJ2-5; the match to TRBD1 covers 7 bases. This CDR3 spans 14 amino acids. Germline lookup yields CDR1 SGHRS and CDR2 YFSETQ. J was trimmed by 2 bases and V by 0 bases; bases with no gene match: 1. CDR3 loop: CASSLDRGQETQYF. The DNA for the CDR3 is TGCGCCAGCAGCTTGGACAGGGGTCAAGAGACCCAGTACTTC. The full variable domain, completed using reference TRBV5-1 and TRBJ2-5, is KAGVTQTPRYLIKTRGQQVTLSCSPISGHRSVSWYQQTPGQGLQFLFEYFSETQRNKGNFPGRFSGRQFSNSRSEMNVSTLELGDSALYLCASSLDRGQETQYFGPGTRLLVL.

This clone was seen a single time. The V call is TRBV5-6, the J call TRBJ2-7; maybe TRBD1 (5 bases). Germline CDR1 SGHDT, CDR2 YYEEEE. The V and J ends lost 0 bases and 2 bases respectively, with 9 bases between them. The CDR3 covers 14 residues. The CDR3: CASSLGGSTYEQYF. The CDR3 bases are TGTGCCAGCAGCTTGGGGGGCAGCACCTACGAGCAGTACTTC.

V gene TRBV2 combines with J gene TRBJ2-5, with TRBD2 as a possible D gene (5 bases). Germline CDR1 SNHLY, CDR2 FYNNEI. The length of the CDR3 is 14 residues. The V and J ends lost 3 bases and 4 bases respectively, with 12 bases between them. This chain's CDR3 is CASSESRAGETQYF. Written as DNA, the CDR3 is TGTGCCAGCAGTGAGAGTAGGGCGGGAGAGACCCAGTACTTC.

The CDR3 DNA is TGTGCCAGCAGCTTAGGCCTACTAGCGGCCCCGGCCGAAGATACGCAGTATTTT. Translating gives CASSLGLLAAPAEDTQYF. J is TRBJ2-3 and V is TRBV13, with 8 bases identical to TRBD2. The germline V gene has CDR1 PRHDT and CDR2 FYEKMQ (reference sequence). The CDR3 contains 18 residues. J gave up 5 bases and V 0 bases, and 13 bases lay outside the gene matches.

The chain uses TRBV25-1 and TRBJ1-4; D not certain. Trimming stripped 3 bases from V and 5 bases from J, with 4 bases between. The CDR3 runs 12 residues. Germline V gene sequence: CDR1 MGHDK, CDR2 SYGVNS. The CDR3 bases are TGTGCCAGCAGTGACGGGAATGAAAAACTGTTTTTT. It encodes CASSDGNEKLFF.

This clone was found once. The chain employs TRBV7-9 and TRBJ2-3; D is possibly TRBD2 (5 bases). The CDR3 is 13 residues long. The V and J ends lost 7 bases and 1 base respectively, with 9 bases between them. Germline V gene data show CDR1 as SEHNR and CDR2 as FQNEAQ (reference sequence). The CDR3 DNA is TGTGCCAGCACCGAGAGGGGCACAGATACGCAGTATTTT. Its translation is CASTERGTDTQYF.

The V call is TRBV7-9, the J call TRBJ2-7, with a tentative D call TRBD2 (6 bases). The germline V gene has CDR1 SEHNR and CDR2 FQNEAQ (reference sequence). The CDR3 length is 13 residues. V was shortened by 5 bases and J by 3 bases, with 11 bases between the two germline ends. The CDR3 region has the DNA TGTGCCAGCAGCGCCCGGGGACTCTACGAGCAGTACGTC. The encoded protein is CASSARGLYEQYV.

The table lists this clone with a few counts. The chain uses TRBV5-4 and TRBJ2-5, with 7 positions matching TRBD2. Trimming took 3 bases from V and 3 from J; bases not matched to a gene: 8. This CDR3 has 15 amino acids. Germline values: CDR1 SGHNT, CDR2 YYREEE (reference sequence). The CDR3 region has the DNA TGTGCCAGCAGCTCGGGGACCGGGACTAAAGAGACCCAGTACTTC. Translated, it gives CASSSGTGTKETQYF.

The gene calls are TRBV7-9 and TRBJ1-1; perhaps TRBD1 as D (6 bases). Germline assignment: CDR1 SEHNR and CDR2 FQNEAQ (reference sequence). V dropped 5 bases and J dropped 2 bases, with 15 bases sitting between them. The CDR3 has 15 residues. CDR3 bases: TGTGCCAGCAGCCTCGAGGGGGGGCGAAACACTGAAGCTTTCTTT. It codes for CASSLEGGRNTEAFF.

This chain joins TRBV18 and TRBJ1-1; 7 positions agree with TRBD1. The CDR3 consists of 15 residues. From germline, CDR1 is KGHSH and CDR2 LQKENI. After removal of 2 bases from V and 6 bases from J, the junction contained 9 bases not matched to a gene. The CDR3, as DNA: TGTGCCAGCTCACCAAGGCAGGGGGGTTTGGCTGAAGCTTTCTTT. It translates to CASSPRQGGLAEAFF.

V is TRBV3-1 (or the pseudogene TRBV3-2) and J is TRBJ2-7, with 8 bases identical to TRBD1. The CDR3 consists of 17 residues. Germline values: CDR1 LGHDT, CDR2 YNNKEL (reference sequence). Trimming at V came to 5 bases and at J to 0 bases, leaving 12 bases not matched to a gene. The CDR3 DNA is TGTGCCAGCAGCTCGGCGTCGGACAGGGCCTTCTCCTACGAGCAGTACGTC. Its translation is CASSSASDRAFSYEQYV.

The chain recombines TRBV6-6 with TRBJ1-3; 9 positions match TRBD1. CDR3 length: 18 amino acids. Germline CDR1 reads MNHNY; CDR2 reads SVGAGI (reference sequence). Germline trimming cut 5 bases from V and 3 bases from J; bases unmatched to any gene: 14. The CDR3 DNA reads TGTGCCAGCAGTCCGGGACAGGGCTCGGGGGTGGATGGAAACACCATATATTTT. This encodes CASSPGQGSGVDGNTIYF.

V gene TRBV30 combines with J gene TRBJ1-1; 7 bases align to TRBD1. The germline gives CDR1 GTSNPN, CDR2 SVGIG (reference sequence). The CDR3 extends over 13 amino acids. V was pared by 4 bases and J by 3 bases, with 5 bases of the junction left unmatched. CDR3 in amino acids: CAWTNRGDTEAFF. The CDR3 DNA sequence: TGTGCCTGGACCAACAGGGGTGACACTGAAGCTTTCTTT.

This clone showed up just a few times. This sequence joins TRBV4-2 and TRBJ2-7, with D perhaps TRBD2 (6 bases). The germline V gene has CDR1 LGHNA and CDR2 YNFKEQ. This CDR3 contains 15 residues. V lost 2 bases, J lost 0 bases, and 11 bases lay in between. In nucleotides, the CDR3 is TGTGCCAGCAGCCAAAACGGACTATTCTCCTACGAGCAGTACTTC. Protein product: CASSQNGLFSYEQYF.

This CDR3 is CASQETVPGNEQFF. In nucleotides, the CDR3 is TGTGCCAGCCAGGAGACGGTTCCGGGGAATGAGCAGTTCTTC. This chain links TRBV2 with TRBJ2-1, with D possibly being TRBD2 (5 bases). The CDR3 is 14 residues long. V was trimmed by 8 bases and J by 7 bases, leaving 18 bases between them. Germline V gene data show CDR1 as SNHLY and CDR2 as FYNNEI.

V gene TRBV19 combines with J gene TRBJ2-3, with 7 bases lining up with TRBD2. CDR1 and CDR2 (germline): LNHDA, SQIVND (reference sequence). This CDR3 comprises 15 residues. Unmatched junction bases numbered 7, after V lost 3 bases and J lost 4 bases. CDR3 amino acids: CASSMSSAGADTQYF. For the CDR3, the DNA is TGTGCCAGTAGTATGAGTTCGGCGGGAGCAGATACGCAGTATTTT.

The rearrangement joins TRBV6-1 to TRBJ1-2; 10 positions match TRBD1. CDR3 length: 16 residues. CDR1 is MNHNS and CDR2 is SASEGT in the germline V gene. Trimming removed 3 bases from V and 4 bases from J; junction bases left unmatched: 8. In DNA form, the CDR3 reads TGTGCCAGCAGTGAGGATGACAGGGGGCGACCCTATGGCTACACCTTC. This sequence encodes CASSEDDRGRPYGYTF.

This clone was seen once. CDR3 coding DNA: TGCAGCGCCGCGACAGGAAGGAAAGAGACCCAGTACTTC. Residues: CSAATGRKETQYF. The gene calls are TRBV29-1 and TRBJ2-5, with D tentatively TRBD1 (6 bases). V was clipped by 7 bases and J by 3 bases, with 15 bases between them. The CDR3 extends over 13 amino acids. Germline V gene data show CDR1 as SQVTM and CDR2 as ANQGSEA.

The chain carries TRBV4-1 and TRBJ1-2; tentative D call: TRBD1 (5 bases). Between the trimmed V and J ends, which lost 4 bases and 4 bases, there was a span of 10 bases. Per the germline V gene, CDR1 is MGHRA and CDR2 is YSYEKL. The CDR3 has 13 residues. The CDR3 DNA is TGCGCCAGCAGCCCCCGCGACAGCTATGGCTACACCTTC. It translates to CASSPRDSYGYTF.

This clone was detected only once. The rearrangement uses TRBV7-2 and TRBJ2-7; TRBD1 matches 8 bases. Looked up from germline, CDR1 is SGHTA and CDR2 is FQGNSA. V was pared by 5 bases and J by 0 bases, with 9 bases of the junction left unmatched. The CDR3 totals 16 residues. The chain's CDR3 is CASSARGRGYSYEQYF. As DNA, the CDR3 is TGTGCCAGCAGCGCCAGGGGGCGGGGTTACTCCTACGAGCAGTACTTC.

The chain employs TRBV5-1 and TRBJ2-3, with unresolved D. CDR1 is SGHRS and CDR2 is YFSETQ in the germline V gene. V lost 0 bases, J lost 1 base, and 9 bases lay in between. This CDR3 contains 15 residues. In DNA form, the CDR3 reads TGCGCCAGCAGCTTGGGGTCACCGGGCACAGATACGCAGTATTTT. It yields the protein CASSLGSPGTDTQYF. Full variable domain (remainder filled in from reference TRBV5-1 and TRBJ2-3): KAGVTQTPRYLIKTRGQQVTLSCSPISGHRSVSWYQQTPGQGLQFLFEYFSETQRNKGNFPGRFSGRQFSNSRSEMNVSTLELGDSALYLCASSLGSPGTDTQYFGPGTRLTVL.